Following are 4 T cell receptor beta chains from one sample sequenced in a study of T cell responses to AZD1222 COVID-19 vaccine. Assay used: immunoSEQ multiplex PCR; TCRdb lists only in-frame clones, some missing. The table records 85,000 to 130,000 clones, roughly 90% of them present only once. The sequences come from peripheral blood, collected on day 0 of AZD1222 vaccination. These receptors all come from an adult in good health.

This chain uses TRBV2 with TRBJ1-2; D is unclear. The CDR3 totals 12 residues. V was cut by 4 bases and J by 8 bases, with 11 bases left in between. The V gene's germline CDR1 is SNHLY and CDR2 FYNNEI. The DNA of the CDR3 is TGTGCCAGCAGTGTAGAGGGCGGCGGCTACACCTTC. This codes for CASSVEGGGYTF.

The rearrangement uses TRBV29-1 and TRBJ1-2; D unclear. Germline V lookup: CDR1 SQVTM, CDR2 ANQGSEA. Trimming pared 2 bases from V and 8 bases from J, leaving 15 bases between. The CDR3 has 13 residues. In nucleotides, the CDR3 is TGCAGCGTTGAAAAGGGCGGCGGGAGCGGCTACACCTTC. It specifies CSVEKGGGSGYTF.

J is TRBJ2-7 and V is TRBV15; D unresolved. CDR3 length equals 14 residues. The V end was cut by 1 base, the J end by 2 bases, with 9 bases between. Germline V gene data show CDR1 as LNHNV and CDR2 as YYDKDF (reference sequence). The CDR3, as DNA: TGTGCCACCAGCAGAGTAAGCAGCGCCTACGAGCAGTACTTC. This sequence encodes CATSRVSSAYEQYF.

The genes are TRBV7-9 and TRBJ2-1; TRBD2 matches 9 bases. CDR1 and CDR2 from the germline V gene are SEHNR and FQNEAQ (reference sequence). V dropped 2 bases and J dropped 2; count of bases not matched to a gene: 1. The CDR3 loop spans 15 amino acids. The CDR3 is CASSLRGGAYNEQFF. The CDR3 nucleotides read TGTGCCAGCAGCTTACGCGGGGGGGCCTACAATGAGCAGTTCTTC.